A few counts support the clone carrying this T cell receptor (beta chain). No antigen is known for it. This specimen includes other DNA sequences encoding the same CDR3. The sample belongs to a study of shared clonotypes between healthy human individuals. Study results and limitations: Shared clonotypes across all four donors exceeded non-shared ones in generation probability. Tissues were not sampled, only blood, and their repertoires likely differ.

CD45RO-negative CD8 cells positively selected for CCR7 made up the naive population, which excluded terminally differentiated effector memory CD45RA+ cells. Looked up from germline, CDR1 is MNHEY and CDR2 is SMNVEV (reference sequence). V was clipped by 5 bases and J by 1 base, with 8 bases between them. The CDR3 spans 13 residues. The method was immunoSEQ multiplex PCR; TCRdb's version includes in-frame clones alone and lacks a portion of them. The data show about 2.1 million clones, roughly 95% seen once. Sequencing used naive CD8+ T cells from PBMCs. The clonotype originates from a man aged 18 to 29 in good health. Some clones in this sample may be carry-over from other donors' samples. The genes are TRBV27 and TRBJ1-1; D ambiguous. CDR3 DNA: TGTGCCAGCAGTCCCGGACGGAACACTGAAGCTTTCTTT. Translated: CASSPGRNTEAFF.